Below are 26 T cell receptor beta chains sequenced from a single sample in a study of blood T cell repertoires in COVID-19. Here immunoSEQ multiplex PCR was the method, and the copy in TCRdb shows in-frame clones only, minus some. The table includes about 260,000 clones, around 88% detected once. Sequenced: PBMCs or T cells enriched from blood (not recorded which). The receptor source for this set is a woman aged 45 to 65 who had recovered from COVID-19.

The chain carries TRBV5-1 and TRBJ2-1; 8 bases agree with TRBD1. V was pared by 1 base and J by 6 bases, with 3 bases of the junction left unmatched. The CDR3 contains 14 residues. CDR1 is SGHRS, CDR2 YFSETQ, per germline. DNA for the CDR3: TGCGCCAGCAGCTTGCAGGGGGCTAGCAATGAGCAGTTCTTC. Encoded protein: CASSLQGASNEQFF.

On this clone: A junction boundary mismatches the germline segment, possibly from a read error. The V call is TRBV20-1, the J call TRBJ1-3; the D is unclear. CDR1 is DFQATT and CDR2 is SNEGSKA in the germline V gene (reference sequence). There are 15 residues in the CDR3. The CDR3 DNA sequence: TGCAGTGCTAGTGCCGGCGGCACGGCTGGGAACACCATATATTTT. Encoded protein: CSASAGGTAGNTIYF.

This clone was observed a handful of times. V usage is TRBV30 and J usage is TRBJ1-2, with D perhaps TRBD1 (6 bases). V lost 3 bases, J lost 7 bases, and 18 bases lay in between. The CDR3 is 14 amino acids. The germline CDR1 and CDR2 sequences are GTSNPN and SVGIG (reference sequence). CDR3: CAWSDTGFVAGYTF. In DNA, the CDR3 is TGTGCCTGGAGCGATACAGGGTTCGTAGCTGGCTACACCTTC.

J is TRBJ1-2 and V is TRBV4-1, with TRBD1 matching over 8 bases. The CDR3 runs to 18 residues. From germline, CDR1 is MGHRA and CDR2 YSYEKL. Trimming at V came to 3 bases and at J to 6 bases, leaving 18 bases not matched to a gene. CDR3 sequence: CASSHPLKGDRIRDGYTF. CDR3 nucleotide sequence: TGCGCCAGCAGCCACCCCCTCAAGGGGGACAGGATTAGGGATGGCTACACCTTC.

This sequence joins TRBV5-1 and TRBJ1-2; 12 nucleotides align to TRBD1. The ends lost 0 bases at V and 4 bases at J; junction bases unmatched: 10. This CDR3 contains 18 residues. Germline CDR1 SGHRS, CDR2 YFSETQ. The CDR3: CASSLGPGQGALIYGYTF. CDR3 DNA sequence: TGCGCCAGCAGCTTGGGGCCGGGACAGGGGGCTTTGATCTATGGCTACACCTTC.

V usage is TRBV18 and J usage is TRBJ1-2; TRBD1 aligns across 10 bases. With 5 bases clipped from V and 6 bases from J, the junction kept 6 bases outside the gene matches. Germline V gene data show CDR1 as KGHSH and CDR2 as LQKENI. This CDR3 contains 14 residues. CDR3 loop: CASSLGQGLDGYTF. The CDR3 region has the DNA TGTGCCAGCTCATTGGGACAGGGGTTGGATGGCTACACCTTC. The variable domain in full, completed from reference TRBV18 and TRBJ1-2, reads NAGVMQNPRHLVRRRGQEARLRCSPMKGHSHVYWYRQLPEEGLKFMVYLQKENIIDESGMPKERFSAEFPKEGPSILRIQQVVRGDSAAYFCASSLGQGLDGYTFGSGTRLTVV.

The CDR3, as DNA: TGTGCCAGCAAACGGGACAGAATAGACTACGAGCAGTACTTC. This gives the protein CASKRDRIDYEQYF. This chain uses TRBV28 with TRBJ2-7, with 7 bases fitting TRBD1. The CDR3 contains 14 residues. Germline trimming cut 7 bases from V and 3 bases from J; bases unmatched to any gene: 9. CDR1 MDHEN and CDR2 SYDVKM come from the germline V gene.

CDR3 coding DNA: TGTGCCAGCAGCATGACTAGCGGGAGGGCCCATGAGCAGTTCTTC. Its translation: CASSMTSGRAHEQFF. V usage is TRBV7-3 and J usage is TRBJ2-1; 14 bases match TRBD2. J lost 8 bases, V lost 5 bases, and 5 bases had no gene match. Germline V gene lookup returns CDR1 SGHTA and CDR2 FQGTGA. This CDR3 spans 15 amino acids.

This clone was picked up a small number of times. Here the CDR3 DNA reads TGTGCCAGCTCAACGGACAGGAAGAACACTGAAGCTTTCTTT. It codes for CASSTDRKNTEAFF. The V and J genes are TRBV18 and TRBJ1-1; 7 bases fit TRBD1. The CDR3 is 14 amino acids. Trimming removed 5 bases from V and 1 base from J; junction bases left unmatched: 4. Germline-derived CDR1 and CDR2 are KGHSH and LQKENI. The entire variable domain, with the rest obtained from reference TRBV18 and TRBJ1-1, is as follows: NAGVMQNPRHLVRRRGQEARLRCSPMKGHSHVYWYRQLPEEGLKFMVYLQKENIIDESGMPKERFSAEFPKEGPSILRIQQVVRGDSAAYFCASSTDRKNTEAFFGQGTRLTVV.

The rearrangement links TRBV27 to TRBJ2-3, with D perhaps matching TRBD1 (5 bases). CDR1 and CDR2 from the germline V gene are MNHEY and SMNVEV (reference sequence). There are 15 residues in the CDR3. V lost 3 bases and J lost 2, with 12 bases in between. DNA for the CDR3: TGTGCCAGCAGTTTGCAGGGCTACAACACAGATACGCAGTATTTT. Translation: CASSLQGYNTDTQYF.

The V call is TRBV5-1, the J call TRBJ1-1; D unclear. V was pared by 4 bases and J by 0 bases, with 13 bases between. CDR1 is SGHRS, CDR2 YFSETQ, per germline. This CDR3 has 15 residues. Here the CDR3 reads CASSGGSTMNTEAFF. Written as DNA, the CDR3 is TGCGCCAGCAGCGGAGGGTCGACAATGAACACTGAAGCTTTCTTT.

This clone appeared once. V gene TRBV10-1 combines with J gene TRBJ1-1; D is unclear. The CDR3 sequence is 13 residues long. The V gene's germline CDR1 is WNHNN and CDR2 SYGVQD (reference sequence). V was pared by 5 bases and J by 1 base, with 8 bases between. CDR3 coding DNA: TGCGCCAGCAGTATGACGGGGAACACTGAAGCTTTCTTT. Amino acid sequence: CASSMTGNTEAFF.

This clone was seen just once. V gene TRBV28 combines with J gene TRBJ2-7, with TRBD1 matching 8 bases. The CDR3 loop spans 14 amino acids. Germline CDR1 MDHEN, CDR2 SYDVKM. V dropped 6 bases and J dropped 5; count of bases not matched to a gene: 9. The CDR3 loop reads CASRDRVSLDEQYF. As DNA, the CDR3 is TGTGCCAGCAGGGACAGGGTTAGCCTCGACGAGCAGTACTTC.

V gene TRBV7-3 combines with J gene TRBJ2-1, with 16 nucleotides matching TRBD2. The germline CDR1 and CDR2 sequences are SGHTA and FQGTGA. Unmatched junction bases numbered 7, after V lost 4 bases and J lost 4 bases. This CDR3 spans 18 amino acids. CDR3 nucleotide sequence: TGTGCCAGCAGCTCCACCGGGACTAGCGGGAGGGATTACAATGAGCAGTTCTTC. Protein sequence: CASSSTGTSGRDYNEQFF. The whole variable domain, filled in from reference TRBV7-3 and TRBJ2-1, reads GAGVSQTPSNKVTEKGKYVELRCDPISGHTALYWYRQSLGQGPEFLIYFQGTGAADDSGLPNDRFFAVRPEGSVSTLKIQRTERGDSAVYLCASSSTGTSGRDYNEQFFGPGTRLTVL.

J is TRBJ2-1 and V is TRBV11-2, with 12 bases identical to TRBD2. Germline V CDR1 and CDR2: SGHAT, FQNNGV. The CDR3 totals 16 residues. V shed 5 bases, J shed 8 bases, and the junction held 10 bases outside the gene matches. CDR3 sequence (DNA): TGTGCCAGCAGCAACCCTTATCTAGCGGGGGGGCATGAGCAGTTCTTC. Protein: CASSNPYLAGGHEQFF.

The chain combines TRBV30 with TRBJ1-2; TRBD1 matches at 7 bases. V lost 4 bases to trimming and J lost 1 base; unmatched junction nucleotides: 6. The CDR3 totals 14 residues. Germline lookup yields CDR1 GTSNPN and CDR2 SVGIG (reference sequence). This CDR3 reads CAWTQGDLNYGYTF. The CDR3 bases are TGTGCCTGGACCCAGGGGGACCTTAACTATGGCTACACCTTC.

This clone was picked up a small number of times. The chain links TRBV16 to TRBJ1-2, with D uncertain. V was trimmed by 1 base and J by 3 bases, leaving 12 bases between them. The CDR3 loop spans 15 amino acids. Germline V lookup: CDR1 KGHSY, CDR2 FQNENV. The CDR3, as DNA: TGTGCCAGCAGCCAATTTGCAGGTCCAGACTATGGCTACACCTTC. It yields the protein CASSQFAGPDYGYTF. The full variable domain, rest sourced from reference TRBV16 and TRBJ1-2, is GEEVAQTPKHLVRGEGQKAKLYCAPIKGHSYVFWYQQVLKNEFKFLISFQNENVFDETGMPKERFSAKCLPNSPCSLEIQATKLEDSAVYFCASSQFAGPDYGYTFGSGTRLTVV.

The V call is TRBV4-3, the J call TRBJ2-2, with D maybe TRBD2 (6 bases). Trimming pared 0 bases from V and 7 bases from J, leaving 15 bases between. Germline V gene sequence: CDR1 LGHNA, CDR2 YSLEER. The CDR3 contains 16 residues. Here the CDR3 reads CASSQDSAAEGGELFF. DNA for the CDR3: TGCGCCAGCAGCCAAGATTCGGCCGCGGAGGGCGGGGAGCTGTTTTTT.

V and J are TRBV27 and TRBJ2-3; TRBD2 aligns across 9 bases. V shed 5 bases and J 0 bases; nucleotides not matched to a gene: 6. Germline CDR1 MNHEY, CDR2 SMNVEV (reference sequence). The CDR3 runs 16 residues. The CDR3 bases are TGTGCCAGCAGTAAACCGGGACTAGCTAGCACAGATACGCAGTATTTT. Translating it yields CASSKPGLASTDTQYF.

The chain uses TRBV4-3 and TRBJ2-1; 8 positions match TRBD2. The V and J ends lost 0 bases and 0 bases, in that order; junction bases with no gene match: 4. There are 17 residues in the CDR3. Germline V lookup: CDR1 LGHNA, CDR2 YSLEER. The CDR3 bases are TGCGCCAGCAGCCAAGATTTGGCGGGAGGCTCCTACAATGAGCAGTTCTTC. It translates to CASSQDLAGGSYNEQFF.

In its sample, this clone was seen a few times. The V and J genes are TRBV7-8 and TRBJ1-1, with D perhaps matching TRBD1 (6 bases). The CDR3 has 14 residues. Per germline, CDR1 SGHVS and CDR2 FQNEAQ. V was pared by 4 bases and J by 2 bases, with 11 bases between. The CDR3, as DNA: TGTGCCAGCAGCTCCGGGACACTAAACACTGAAGCTTTCTTT. It codes for CASSSGTLNTEAFF.

The chain employs TRBV6-5 and TRBJ2-3; 8 bases line up with TRBD2. In germline, CDR1 is MNHEY, CDR2 SVGAGI. This CDR3 has 15 residues. V was clipped by 5 bases and J by 1 base; unmatched bases: 5. The CDR3 sequence is CASSRIAGRTDTQYF. The CDR3 DNA is TGTGCCAGCAGTCGCATAGCGGGACGCACAGATACGCAGTATTTT.

This clone was found a few times. The rearrangement joins TRBV5-1 to TRBJ2-7; D is perhaps TRBD2 (6 bases). Trimming shortened V by 3 bases and J by 2 bases, and 18 bases separated the two germline ends. Germline CDR1 and CDR2: SGHRS and YFSETQ. This CDR3 is built from 16 residues. The CDR3 is CASSSGVGVAAYEQYF. As DNA, the CDR3 is TGCGCCAGCAGCTCGGGAGTTGGGGTAGCAGCCTACGAGCAGTACTTC.

The chain carries TRBV7-3 and TRBJ1-5; possible D gene TRBD1, 5 bases. CDR3 size: 13 residues. Germline assignment: CDR1 SGHTA and CDR2 FQGTGA. V lost 4 bases and J lost 5, with 9 bases in between. This CDR3 reads CASSSDRDQPQHF. The CDR3 region has the DNA TGTGCCAGCAGCTCCGACAGAGATCAGCCCCAGCATTTT. Based on the CDR3 plus reference TRBV7-3 and TRBJ1-5, the full variable domain is GAGVSQTPSNKVTEKGKYVELRCDPISGHTALYWYRQSLGQGPEFLIYFQGTGAADDSGLPNDRFFAVRPEGSVSTLKIQRTERGDSAVYLCASSSDRDQPQHFGDGTRLSIL.

The genes are TRBV19 and TRBJ1-1, with TRBD1 identical over 8 bases. The CDR3 loop spans 14 amino acids. V shed 7 bases, J shed 7 bases, and the junction held 11 bases outside the gene matches. Germline CDR1 is LNHDA and CDR2 is SQIVND (reference sequence). The CDR3 protein is CASTIDRDRREAFF. CDR3 DNA: TGTGCCAGTACGATCGACCGGGACAGGCGTGAAGCTTTCTTT.

The chain combines TRBV11-2 with TRBJ1-2; 7 bases map to TRBD1. The germline V gene has CDR1 SGHAT and CDR2 FQNNGV. With V trimmed by 5 bases and J by 2 bases, 2 bases remained unmatched. This CDR3 has 13 residues. The chain's CDR3 is CASSQTGNYGYTF. The CDR3 nucleotides read TGTGCCAGCAGCCAGACAGGGAACTATGGCTACACCTTC.